This entry lists 26 T cell receptor beta chains sequenced from one sample in a study of human T cells and chemical hapten exposure. Time point here: patch test 3, about 24 weeks after DPC sensitization. The treatment: therapeutic diphenylcyclopropenone sensitization with weekly scalp DPC. Unfractionated whole blood was the source of the extracted total RNA. TCRdb independently ran MiXCR on the RACE reads; one entry per CDR3 protein. The sample contains around 40,000 distinct CDR3 sequences, 9.5% to 15% of which appear only once. Source: whole blood, taken in connection with sensitization to the hapten diphenylcyclopropenone (DPC). The receptors were gathered from a woman in her forties with alopecia areata. Some clones in this sample may be carry-over from other donors' samples.

The rearrangement joins TRBV5-4 to TRBJ2-7; D is possibly TRBD1 or TRBD2 (5 bases each). Per germline, CDR1 SGHNT and CDR2 YYREEE (reference sequence). The CDR3 runs 14 residues. V lost 1 base, J lost 2 bases, and 10 bases lay in between. The chain's CDR3 is CASSLKGTPYEQYF. CDR3 in DNA: TGTGCCAGCAGCTTGAAAGGGACCCCCTACGAGCAGTACTTC.

This clonotype has at least ten counts. The chain uses TRBV7-6 and TRBJ2-7, with D unresolved. Germline values: CDR1 SGHVS, CDR2 FNYEAQ. V was clipped by 0 bases and J by 3 bases, with 9 bases between them. The CDR3 totals 14 residues. The CDR3 is CASSLAGRRYEQYF. DNA of the CDR3: TGTGCCAGCAGCTTAGCGGGCAGGCGCTACGAGCAGTACTTC.

The V gene is TRBV20-1, the J gene TRBJ2-5, with 11 bases lining up with TRBD2. The CDR3 contains 16 residues. Trimming removed 3 bases from V and 2 bases from J; junction bases left unmatched: 8. Germline values: CDR1 DFQATT, CDR2 SNEGSKA (reference sequence). The CDR3 coding sequence is TGCAGTGCTAGTTCGGCTAGCGGGGGGCTACAAGAGACCCAGTACTTC. Protein: CSASSASGGLQETQYF.

Ten or more counts support this clonotype. The chain links TRBV28 to TRBJ2-7; D unclear. Germline CDR1 is MDHEN and CDR2 is SYDVKM. The CDR3 is 13 residues long. Trimming cost V 9 bases and J 0 bases, with 12 bases left between them. In DNA, the CDR3 is TGTGCCAGTCAGTTGCCTGGCTCCTACGAGCAGTACTTC. It encodes CASQLPGSYEQYF.

As regards this clonotype: A much larger clone lies a single base off, so this may be a read error. V is TRBV29-1 and J is TRBJ2-1; the match to TRBD1 covers 9 bases. The CDR3 is 13 residues long. The junction had 6 bases not matched to a gene; V was cut back by 4 bases and J by 8 bases. CDR1 is SQVTM and CDR2 is ANQGSEA in the germline V gene. CDR3 DNA sequence: TGCAGCGTTGGGGGACAGGGCCACGATGAGCAGTTCTTC. As protein: CSVGGQGHDEQFF.

This clonotype has ten or more counts. The chain couples TRBV6-5 to TRBJ2-3; D is possibly TRBD2 (6 bases). From germline, CDR1 is MNHEY and CDR2 SVGAGI. V lost 10 bases to trimming and J lost 0 bases, with 14 bases between them. The CDR3 runs 14 residues. CDR3 amino acids: CATGDRTSTDTQYF. The CDR3 DNA sequence: TGTGCCACGGGAGACAGAACTAGCACAGATACGCAGTATTTT.

This clonotype has at least ten counts. This chain connects TRBV20-1 to TRBJ2-7, with TRBD1 matching over 8 bases. With V trimmed by 4 bases and J by 4 bases, 12 bases remained unmatched. The CDR3 length is 15 residues. Germline CDR1 and CDR2: DFQATT and SNEGSKA (reference sequence). CDR3 sequence reads: CSATSRAGGPYEQYF. The CDR3 DNA reads TGCAGTGCTACCTCTAGGGCAGGGGGCCCATACGAGCAGTACTTC.

This clonotype turned up a few times. This chain links TRBV5-6 with TRBJ2-5; D not resolved. Looked up from germline, CDR1 is SGHDT and CDR2 is YYEEEE. The CDR3 contains 15 residues. Trimming removed 4 bases at V and 3 bases at J, with 16 bases between. The CDR3 here is CASSPRRLREETQYF. The CDR3 coding sequence is TGTGCCAGCAGCCCCAGGCGCCTGAGAGAAGAGACCCAGTACTTC.

This clonotype was seen more than once but under ten times. This chain uses TRBV7-2 with TRBJ2-1, with 12 bases matching TRBD2. The V and J ends lost 0 bases and 9 bases, in that order; junction bases with no gene match: 6. This CDR3 has 16 residues. CDR1 is SGHTA, CDR2 FQGNSA, per germline. The CDR3 loop is CASSLAASGGAAEQFF. The CDR3, as DNA: TGTGCCAGCAGCTTAGCGGCTAGCGGGGGGGCAGCTGAGCAGTTCTTC.

This sequence joins TRBV5-6 and TRBJ2-3; 8 bases match TRBD2. CDR1 and CDR2 from the germline V gene are SGHDT and YYEEEE. The CDR3 spans 16 residues. The trim removed 0 bases at V and 1 base at J, leaving 4 bases unmatched. This chain's CDR3 is CASSLGLREGTDTQYF. Here the CDR3 DNA reads TGTGCCAGCAGCTTGGGTTTGCGGGAGGGCACAGATACGCAGTATTTT.

This clonotype has a handful of counts. V usage is TRBV28 and J usage is TRBJ2-2, with D perhaps TRBD2 (5 bases). V gave up 6 bases and J gave up 1 base, with 15 bases separating them. The CDR3 loop spans 16 amino acids. Germline V lookup: CDR1 MDHEN, CDR2 SYDVKM. Written as DNA, the CDR3 is TGTGCCAGCAGAAACCTTGCCGGGAAGAACACCGGGGAGCTGTTTTTT. Amino acids: CASRNLAGKNTGELFF.

In this sample, this clonotype turned up a few times. The chain employs TRBV2 and TRBJ2-1; TRBD1 matches 10 bases. This CDR3 spans 12 amino acids. Trimming cost V 4 bases and J 12 bases; bases outside gene matches: 3. CDR1 and CDR2 (germline): SNHLY, FYNNEI. CDR3 sequence: CASSGDRGLQFF. CDR3 nucleotides: TGTGCCAGCAGTGGGGACAGGGGTTTGCAGTTCTTC.

The chain joins TRBV29-1 to TRBJ2-5; D gene ambiguous. Germline V gene data show CDR1 as SQVTM and CDR2 as ANQGSEA. V lost 4 bases and J lost 0, with 6 bases in between. CDR3 length: 12 residues. The CDR3 loop is CSVVGNQETQYF. CDR3 DNA: TGCAGCGTTGTAGGCAACCAAGAGACCCAGTACTTC.

This clonotype was counted many times. Here the CDR3 reads CASSPDRGNSPLHF. CDR3 DNA sequence: TGTGCCAGCAGCCCAGACAGGGGAAACTCACCCCTCCACTTT. The chain couples TRBV5-4 to TRBJ1-6, with 8 bases matching TRBD1. In germline, CDR1 is SGHNT, CDR2 YYREEE (reference sequence). This CDR3 is built from 14 residues. Trimming took 4 bases from V and 10 from J; bases not matched to a gene: 7.

The rearrangement uses TRBV7-2 and TRBJ2-3, with 8 nucleotides matching TRBD2. Germline CDR1 and CDR2: SGHTA and FQGNSA. V was pared by 5 bases and J by 0 bases, with 7 bases of the junction left unmatched. The CDR3 extends over 16 amino acids. The CDR3 DNA reads TGTGCCAGCAGCGACGGACCTAGCGGGAGCACAGATACGCAGTATTTT. Protein product: CASSDGPSGSTDTQYF.

This clonotype was found many times. The rearrangement joins TRBV24-1 to TRBJ2-3; 8 bases fit TRBD2. Trimming cost V 5 bases and J 2 bases; bases outside gene matches: 5. Germline loops: CDR1 KGHDR, CDR2 SFDVKD. CDR3 length: 15 amino acids. The CDR3 sequence is CATSGVAGNTDTQYF. The DNA for the CDR3 is TGTGCCACCAGTGGAGTAGCGGGAAACACAGATACGCAGTATTTT.

This clonotype was observed at least ten times. The genes are TRBV25-1 and TRBJ2-7, with 7 positions matching TRBD2. V lost 1 base to trimming and J lost 3 bases; unmatched junction nucleotides: 3. The germline CDR1 and CDR2 sequences are MGHDK and SYGVNS. The length of the CDR3 is 14 residues. CDR3 nucleotides: TGTGCCAGCAGTGAATGGGACTACCTCTACGAGCAGTACTTC. The encoded protein is CASSEWDYLYEQYF.

This clonotype turned up a few times. This chain connects TRBV27 to TRBJ1-1; no firm D call. The CDR3 consists of 13 residues. With 8 bases removed from V and 0 bases from J, the gap between germline ends came to 10 bases. Germline V gene sequence: CDR1 MNHEY, CDR2 SMNVEV (reference sequence). This CDR3 is CASGPTLNTEAFF. The CDR3 nucleotides are TGTGCCAGCGGTCCCACGTTGAACACTGAAGCTTTCTTT.

In this sample, this clonotype turned up many times. This chain connects TRBV6-2 or TRBV6-3 to TRBJ1-5; D possibly corresponds to TRBD1 (6 bases). Trimming removed 5 bases from V and 4 bases from J, with 9 bases in between. From germline, CDR1 is MNHEY and CDR2 SVGEGT. The CDR3 has 13 residues. The chain's CDR3 is CASSHRDNQPQHF. For the CDR3, the DNA is TGTGCCAGCAGTCACAGGGATAATCAGCCCCAGCATTTT.

Many counts were recorded for this clonotype. This chain connects TRBV20-1 to TRBJ2-1; 10 nucleotides line up with TRBD2. The CDR3 consists of 16 residues. The germline CDR1 and CDR2 sequences are DFQATT and SNEGSKA (reference sequence). The junction had 13 bases not matched to a gene; V was cut back by 3 bases and J by 8 bases. In DNA form, the CDR3 reads TGCAGTGCTAGCGGGGCTAGCGGGAGAATGAGAGATGAGCAGTTCTTC. Residues: CSASGASGRMRDEQFF.

This clonotype was observed many times. The chain is built from TRBV10-3 and TRBJ1-5; perhaps TRBD1 as D (5 bases). This CDR3 comprises 14 residues. V shed 5 bases and J shed 4 bases, with 12 bases lying between them. Germline loops: CDR1 ENHRY, CDR2 SYGVKD. The CDR3 sequence is CAISPGQGNQPQHF. CDR3 sequence (DNA): TGTGCCATCAGTCCCGGCCAGGGAAATCAGCCCCAGCATTTT.

This clonotype was found many times. The CDR3 DNA reads as TGCAGTGCTAGGTCGGGACTAGCGGGATCGAACACCGGGGAGCTGTTTTTT. Protein sequence: CSARSGLAGSNTGELFF. This chain connects TRBV20-1 to TRBJ2-2, with 13 bases lining up with TRBD2. The J segment lost 0 bases and the V segment lost 3 bases, leaving 4 bases of the junction unmatched. Germline V gene data show CDR1 as DFQATT and CDR2 as SNEGSKA (reference sequence). The CDR3 is 17 residues long.

This clonotype was seen at least ten times. The chain employs TRBV6-5 and TRBJ1-4; D is unclear. Germline loops: CDR1 MNHEY, CDR2 SVGAGI. The CDR3 is 13 amino acids. Deletions cut 4 bases from V and 4 bases from J, with 7 bases between. The CDR3 coding sequence is TGTGCCAGCAGTTCCGCGGGTAATGAAAAACTGTTTTTT. Translation: CASSSAGNEKLFF.

In its sample, this clonotype was seen many times. V usage is TRBV29-1 and J usage is TRBJ1-2, with 8 bases fitting TRBD1. The V gene end was trimmed by 7 bases and the J gene end by 6 bases; junction bases not matched to a gene: 4. Per germline, CDR1 SQVTM and CDR2 ANQGSEA. This CDR3 has 11 residues. CDR3 in amino acids: CSAGTGDGYTF. The CDR3 nucleotides read TGCAGCGCCGGGACAGGCGATGGCTACACCTTC.

Worth noting for this clonotype: A much more abundant neighbour one base away suggests this may be a read error. The chain recombines TRBV27 with TRBJ1-1; TRBD1 aligns across 7 bases. This CDR3 has 15 amino acids. The germline CDR1 and CDR2 sequences are MNHEY and SMNVEV (reference sequence). The CDR3, as DNA: TGTGCCAGCAGCTCCTTGGACAGTCAGGGGGGGGAAGCTTACTTT. Its translation: CASSSLDSQGGEAYF.

This clonotype is deemed medium-sized. The chain combines TRBV28 with TRBJ2-1; D may match TRBD1 or TRBD2 (5 bases each). CDR3 length: 11 amino acids. The V gene lost 7 bases and the J gene lost 10 bases, with 11 bases spanning the gap. CDR1 and CDR2 from the germline V gene are MDHEN and SYDVKM. The CDR3 bases are TGTGCCAGCAATGGGTGGGGGGAGCAGTTCTTC. It is translated as CASNGWGEQFF. Looking up the rest from reference TRBV28 and TRBJ2-1 gives the full variable domain: DVKVTQSSRYLVKRTGEKVFLECVQDMDHENMFWYRQDPGLGLRLIYFSYDVKMKEKGDIPEGYSVSREKKERFSLILESASTNQTSMYLCASNGWGEQFFGPGTRLTVL.